The 32 T cell receptor beta chains given below trace back to one sample, sequenced in a study of spatial heterogeneity in lung cancer. TCRdb analysed the 5' RACE reads with MiXCR anew, one entry per CDR3 protein. The sample shows 45,000 to 65,000 distinct CDR3 sequences, 6% to 9% of them seen only once. Time point denoted: sample taken at primary tumor resection. Material for sequencing was whole RNA from tumor, nontumor lung or frozen PBMC, left unsorted. The material sequenced was PBMCs, taken at surgery. All receptors come from a female donor with early-stage non-small cell lung cancer.

This clonotype was counted ten times or more. CDR3 amino acids: CASSPRPPAGGNGELFF. As DNA, the CDR3 is TGTGCCAGCAGTCCCCGTCCGCCGGCAGGGGGTAACGGGGAGCTGTTTTTT. The V call is TRBV27, the J call TRBJ2-2, with 7 bases identical to TRBD1. Germline CDR1 and CDR2: MNHEY and SMNVEV (reference sequence). The V and J ends lost 5 bases and 7 bases, in that order; junction bases with no gene match: 16. The CDR3 has 17 residues.

The table lists this clonotype with many counts. This chain uses TRBV6-1 with TRBJ1-5; D perhaps matches TRBD1 (5 bases). Germline V gene sequence: CDR1 MNHNS, CDR2 SASEGT. Between the trimmed V and J ends, which lost 6 bases and 0 bases, there was a span of 9 bases. There are 14 residues in the CDR3. The chain's CDR3 is CASSPDSSNQPQHF. CDR3 coding DNA: TGTGCCAGCAGCCCCGACAGTAGCAATCAGCCCCAGCATTTT.

This clonotype was observed many times. This chain uses TRBV10-3 with TRBJ2-1, with TRBD1 identical over 8 bases. This CDR3 comprises 15 residues. With V trimmed by 3 bases and J by 0 bases, 1 base remained unmatched. The germline gives CDR1 ENHRY, CDR2 SYGVKD. CDR3 sequence reads: CAISDTGGSYNEQFF. The CDR3, as DNA: TGTGCCATCAGTGACACAGGGGGCTCCTACAATGAGCAGTTCTTC.

This clonotype was seen more than once but under ten times. This chain connects TRBV4-2 to TRBJ2-1; 10 bases align to TRBD2. This CDR3 region has 15 residues. Germline V gene sequence: CDR1 LGHNA, CDR2 YNFKEQ. The V segment lost 1 base and the J segment 4 bases; nucleotides outside the gene matches: 1. In nucleotides, the CDR3 is TGTGCCAGCAGCCAAGTACTAGCGGGGTACAATGAGCAGTTCTTC. Its protein is CASSQVLAGYNEQFF.

This clonotype was picked up many times. This chain links TRBV9 with TRBJ2-2; D gene uncertain. Trimming took 5 bases from V and 0 from J, leaving 8 bases between them. The germline V gene has CDR1 SGDLS and CDR2 YYNGEE. CDR3 size: 14 residues. The CDR3 here is CASSERANTGELFF. The CDR3 DNA is TGTGCCAGCAGTGAAAGGGCGAACACCGGGGAGCTGTTTTTT.

In its sample, this clonotype was seen a few times. The V gene is TRBV11-2, the J gene TRBJ1-4; the D gene is possibly TRBD1 (6 bases). This CDR3 has 15 amino acids. Germline values: CDR1 SGHAT, CDR2 FQNNGV. Trimming removed 4 bases from V and 6 bases from J, with 15 bases in between. The CDR3 bases are TGTGCCAGCAGCTGGTCCGGGACACCTTATGAAAAACTGTTTTTT. Residues: CASSWSGTPYEKLFF.

This clonotype was seen at least ten times. The rearrangement joins TRBV3-1 to TRBJ2-7, with 9 bases identical to TRBD1. Germline values: CDR1 LGHDT, CDR2 YNNKEL (reference sequence). V was pared by 0 bases and J by 1 base, with 7 bases of the junction left unmatched. The CDR3 has 17 amino acids. The CDR3 DNA reads as TGTGCCAGCAGCCAAGATTCCGACAGGGGGAGGTCCTACGAGCAGTACTTC. As protein: CASSQDSDRGRSYEQYF.

This clonotype was observed a few times. The J gene is TRBJ2-2, the V gene TRBV7-2; D unclear. Germline CDR1 and CDR2: SGHTA and FQGNSA. V gave up 2 bases and J gave up 5 bases, with 9 bases separating them. This CDR3 region has 14 residues. DNA of the CDR3: TGTGCCAGCAGCTTAATGGGGTCGACCGGGGAGCTGTTTTTT. Its protein product is CASSLMGSTGELFF.

This clonotype was seen repeatedly, ten times or more. V gene TRBV29-1 combines with J gene TRBJ2-1; D may be TRBD1 or TRBD2 (7 bases each). Trimming cost V 7 bases and J 7 bases, with 14 bases left between them. The CDR3 is 12 residues long. Germline V lookup: CDR1 SQVTM, CDR2 ANQGSEA. CDR3 sequence reads: CSAAQGGNEQFF. The CDR3 DNA sequence: TGCAGCGCCGCCCAGGGGGGGAATGAGCAGTTCTTC.

This clonotype was seen repeatedly, ten times or more. The chain carries TRBV7-8 and TRBJ2-1; 7 bases agree with TRBD1. Per germline, CDR1 SGHVS and CDR2 FQNEAQ. V lost 5 bases, J lost 4 bases, and 8 bases stayed unmatched. The CDR3 totals 15 residues. This CDR3 is CASSLTGTEYNEQFF. The CDR3 DNA follows: TGTGCCAGCAGCCTCACCGGGACAGAGTACAATGAGCAGTTCTTC.

This clonotype has a count of ten or more. The J gene is TRBJ2-5, the V gene TRBV4-1; 8 bases are shared with TRBD2. Per the germline V gene, CDR1 is MGHRA and CDR2 is YSYEKL. V dropped 1 base and J dropped 2; count of bases not matched to a gene: 6. This CDR3 region has 16 residues. The CDR3 region has the DNA TGCGCCAGCAGCCAAGCGCGGGGGGCGATTCAAGAGACCCAGTACTTC. This encodes CASSQARGAIQETQYF.

At least ten counts were recorded for this clonotype. The chain joins TRBV16 to TRBJ1-2, with unresolved D. CDR3 length: 14 amino acids. The V gene lost 0 bases and the J gene lost 4 bases, with 9 bases spanning the gap. Looked up from germline, CDR1 is KGHSY and CDR2 is FQNENV. The CDR3 DNA follows: TGTGCCAGCAGCCAATCAGGAGGGCCCTATGGCTACACCTTC. It encodes CASSQSGGPYGYTF. Drawing the rest from reference TRBV16 and TRBJ1-2, the complete variable domain is GEEVAQTPKHLVRGEGQKAKLYCAPIKGHSYVFWYQQVLKNEFKFLISFQNENVFDETGMPKERFSAKCLPNSPCSLEIQATKLEDSAVYFCASSQSGGPYGYTFGSGTRLTVV.

Ten or more counts support this clonotype. V gene TRBV11-2 combines with J gene TRBJ2-7, with 8 nucleotides matching TRBD2. The CDR3 contains 15 residues. J gave up 4 bases and V 2 bases, and 7 bases lay outside the gene matches. Germline CDR1 reads SGHAT; CDR2 reads FQNNGV. This CDR3 reads CASSLTGGKLYEQYF. In nucleotides, the CDR3 is TGTGCCAGCAGCTTAACGGGGGGGAAACTTTACGAGCAGTACTTC.

This clonotype was found many times. The J gene is TRBJ1-1, the V gene TRBV20-1; D is possibly TRBD1 (6 bases). Germline V gives CDR1 DFQATT, CDR2 SNEGSKA (reference sequence). This CDR3 is 12 amino acids long. Trimming shortened V by 5 bases and J by 4 bases, and 11 bases separated the two germline ends. CDR3 protein: CSADLRGTEAFF. CDR3 nucleotide sequence: TGCAGTGCTGACCTCAGGGGCACTGAAGCTTTCTTT.

There are a few counts of this clonotype. The chain links TRBV5-1 to TRBJ2-5; D perhaps matches TRBD2 (5 bases). CDR3 length: 15 residues. V was trimmed by 4 bases and J by 4 bases, leaving 17 bases between them. CDR1 and CDR2 from the germline V gene are SGHRS and YFSETQ. The CDR3 coding sequence is TGCGCCAGCAGCCGTGAAGCGGCTAGGGTAGAGACCCAGTACTTC. Its protein is CASSREAARVETQYF.

This clonotype was detected ten times or more. The chain employs TRBV5-1 and TRBJ2-6, with D tentatively TRBD2 (5 bases). CDR3 length: 14 amino acids. From germline, CDR1 is SGHRS and CDR2 YFSETQ. V was pared by 6 bases and J by 2 bases, with 9 bases between. The CDR3, as DNA: TGCGCCAGCATGCCCGGGACTGGGGCCAACGTCCTGACTTTC. Protein product: CASMPGTGANVLTF.

This clonotype was seen a handful of times. The chain has TRBV11-2 and TRBJ2-7; tentative D call: TRBD1 (6 bases). Trimming removed 5 bases from V and 5 bases from J, with 16 bases in between. Germline CDR1 SGHAT, CDR2 FQNNGV. CDR3 length: 14 amino acids. In DNA form, the CDR3 reads TGTGCCAGCAGCCCCCGCCAGGGGAGCCACGAGCAGTACTTC. This encodes CASSPRQGSHEQYF.

In its sample, this clonotype was seen many times. V gene TRBV25-1 combines with J gene TRBJ2-7, with 9 bases aligning to TRBD2. J gave up 2 bases and V 6 bases, and 8 bases lay outside the gene matches. The CDR3 is 15 amino acids. The germline V gene has CDR1 MGHDK and CDR2 SYGVNS. CDR3 residues: CASSPRLADAYEQYF. The CDR3 bases are TGTGCCAGCAGCCCCCGACTAGCGGATGCCTACGAGCAGTACTTC.

The table lists this clonotype with many counts. The J gene is TRBJ1-2, the V gene TRBV29-1, with a tentative D call TRBD1 (6 bases). Germline CDR1 reads SQVTM; CDR2 reads ANQGSEA. The CDR3 contains 12 residues. Trimming cost V 5 bases and J 3 bases, with 10 bases left between them. In DNA, the CDR3 is TGCAGCGTTAGAAGGACAGACTATGGCTACACCTTC. As protein: CSVRRTDYGYTF.

This clonotype was seen many times. The chain recombines TRBV12-3 or TRBV12-4 with TRBJ2-1; 8 nucleotides align to TRBD1. V gave up 6 bases and J gave up 5 bases; unmatched junction bases: 0. The CDR3 has 12 amino acids. This CDR3 is CASRGQDNEQFF. For the CDR3, the DNA is TGTGCCAGCAGGGGACAGGACAATGAGCAGTTCTTC.

The rearrangement joins TRBV7-2 to TRBJ2-3; D is unresolved. CDR1 and CDR2 from the germline V gene are SGHTA and FQGNSA. CDR3 length: 17 amino acids. V gave up 5 bases and J gave up 0 bases, with 18 bases separating them. CDR3 sequence reads: CASSPVDFPLSTDTQYF. The CDR3 bases are TGTGCCAGCAGCCCCGTCGACTTCCCGCTTAGCACAGATACGCAGTATTTT.

The V call is TRBV7-2, the J call TRBJ2-5; TRBD2 matches 16 bases. The CDR3 is 20 residues long. V gave up 1 base and J gave up 5 bases; unmatched junction bases: 13. CDR1 and CDR2 from the germline V gene are SGHTA and FQGNSA. CDR3 amino acids: CASSLVPGLAGGRSRETQYF. The CDR3 nucleotides read TGTGCCAGCAGCTTAGTTCCGGGACTAGCGGGGGGGCGTAGCCGGGAGACCCAGTACTTC.

This clonotype was recorded many times. The gene calls are TRBV27 and TRBJ2-1; D is undetermined. The CDR3 totals 14 residues. Germline V gene data show CDR1 as MNHEY and CDR2 as SMNVEV (reference sequence). V dropped 3 bases and J dropped 3 bases, with 9 bases sitting between them. CDR3 protein: CASSLGIFYNEQFF. CDR3 DNA: TGTGCCAGCAGTTTGGGGATTTTCTACAATGAGCAGTTCTTC.

This clonotype was observed many times. This rearrangement joins TRBV29-1 to TRBJ1-1; perhaps TRBD1 as D (5 bases). Germline-derived CDR1 and CDR2 are SQVTM and ANQGSEA. Trimming took 3 bases from V and 2 from J, leaving 16 bases between them. CDR3 size: 15 residues. The CDR3 region has the DNA TGCAGCGTTGAGGGGTATCTGGGGCGAAACACTGAAGCTTTCTTT. Translating gives CSVEGYLGRNTEAFF.

This clonotype came up many times. The V and J genes are TRBV5-1 and TRBJ2-3; perhaps TRBD1 as D (6 bases). The length of the CDR3 is 15 residues. Trimming pared 4 bases from V and 1 base from J, leaving 13 bases between. Germline V gene data show CDR1 as SGHRS and CDR2 as YFSETQ. The CDR3 is CASSRRQDRTDTQYF. The CDR3 bases are TGCGCCAGCAGCCGACGACAGGACCGCACAGATACGCAGTATTTT.

This clonotype appeared many times. The chain couples TRBV5-1 to TRBJ2-3, with D possibly TRBD1 on 6 matching bases. CDR1 is SGHRS, CDR2 YFSETQ, per germline. The CDR3 is 12 residues long. The V and J ends lost 4 bases and 5 bases respectively, with 8 bases between them. This CDR3 reads CASSPGVDTQYF. The CDR3 DNA reads TGCGCCAGCAGCCCAGGGGTAGATACGCAGTATTTT.

This clonotype was counted ten times or more. V is TRBV5-1 and J is TRBJ2-5; 8 bases are shared with TRBD1. CDR3 length: 14 residues. CDR1 SGHRS and CDR2 YFSETQ come from the germline V gene. With V trimmed by 2 bases and J by 3 bases, 3 bases remained unmatched. The CDR3 DNA is TGCGCCAGCAGCTTCGGGACAGGAAAAGAGACCCAGTACTTC. This sequence encodes CASSFGTGKETQYF. Full variable domain (outside the CDR3, taken from reference TRBV5-1 and TRBJ2-5): KAGVTQTPRYLIKTRGQQVTLSCSPISGHRSVSWYQQTPGQGLQFLFEYFSETQRNKGNFPGRFSGRQFSNSRSEMNVSTLELGDSALYLCASSFGTGKETQYFGPGTRLLVL.

This clonotype was recorded many times. The chain joins TRBV5-6 to TRBJ1-5; 7 nucleotides match TRBD1. The V segment lost 4 bases and the J segment 0 bases; nucleotides outside the gene matches: 4. The CDR3 loop spans 15 amino acids. Looked up from germline, CDR1 is SGHDT and CDR2 is YYEEEE. The CDR3 protein is CASSTQGPSNQPQHF. CDR3 nucleotides: TGTGCCAGCAGCACACAGGGGCCTAGCAATCAGCCCCAGCATTTT.

The gene calls are TRBV6-5 and TRBJ1-1; 7 nucleotides match TRBD1. Germline V lookup: CDR1 MNHEY, CDR2 SVGAGI. Trimming cost V 2 bases and J 1 base; bases outside gene matches: 1. The CDR3 has 14 amino acids. The CDR3 region has the DNA TGTGCCAGCAGTTACGGGACAGAGAACACTGAAGCTTTCTTT. This gives the protein CASSYGTENTEAFF.

The rearrangement joins TRBV7-2 to TRBJ2-2; TRBD1 aligns across 7 bases. Losses at the gene ends were 3 bases for V and 0 bases for J; bases not matched to a gene: 4. Germline V gene sequence: CDR1 SGHTA, CDR2 FQGNSA. This CDR3 has 16 amino acids. In DNA form, the CDR3 reads TGTGCCAGCAGCTTTATGGGACAGACGAACACCGGGGAGCTGTTTTTT. Protein: CASSFMGQTNTGELFF.

Points on this clonotype: One end of the junction varies from germline; a read error may be responsible. The CDR3 protein is CATSLEGAYGYTF. CDR3 nucleotide sequence: TGCGCCACCAGCTTGGAGGGGGCCTATGGCTACACCTTC. The chain links TRBV5-1 to TRBJ1-2; 7 bases line up with TRBD1. The germline CDR1 and CDR2 sequences are SGHRS and YFSETQ. The CDR3 sequence is 13 residues long.

This clonotype showed up many times. The chain joins TRBV6-5 to TRBJ2-3, with no clear D. This CDR3 has 15 residues. Trimming cost V 0 bases and J 6 bases, with 13 bases left between them. The V gene's germline CDR1 is MNHEY and CDR2 SVGAGI. As DNA, the CDR3 is TGTGCCAGCAGTTACTCTGGGTTTAATGAGGATACGCAGTATTTT. Residues: CASSYSGFNEDTQYF.